This T cell receptor (beta chain) came from a study of T cell responses to AZD1222 COVID-19 vaccine. Assay: immunoSEQ multiplex PCR; the TCRdb copy retains only in-frame clones and omits some. The repertoire holds some 120,000 clones, about 90% seen once, with around 7% in the top ten. Germline CDR1 is MNHEY and CDR2 is SMNVEV (reference sequence). Trimming removed 5 bases from V and 0 bases from J, with 14 bases in between. The CDR3 sequence is 16 residues long. This chain links TRBV27 with TRBJ1-5; D gene uncertain. The sequences come from peripheral blood, collected on day 0 of AZD1222 vaccination. The source of this sequence is an adult in good health. This chain's CDR3 is CASSPHMTFSNQPQHF. The CDR3 nucleotides are TGTGCCAGCAGTCCACACATGACATTTAGCAATCAGCCCCAGCATTTT.